The 29 T cell receptor beta chains listed next were all sequenced from one sample in a study of T cell responses to AZD1222 COVID-19 vaccine. Measured with immunoSEQ multiplex PCR; TCRdb has only the in-frame clones, and not every one. The data hold 95,000 to 110,000 clones, with around 90% observed a single time. This sample comprised peripheral blood, obtained on day 0 of AZD1222 vaccination. The source of these receptors is an adult in good health.

This clone was recorded once. The chain employs TRBV6-5 and TRBJ1-5; weak D call: TRBD1 (6 bases). The CDR3 sequence is 16 residues long. V dropped 4 bases and J dropped 4 bases, with 17 bases sitting between them. The germline V gene has CDR1 MNHEY and CDR2 SVGAGI. In DNA form, the CDR3 reads TGTGCCAGCAGTTTTGGAGGGGGGGGCGTTAATCAGCCCCAGCATTTT. This codes for CASSFGGGGVNQPQHF.

This clone has just a few counts. The CDR3 region has the DNA TGTGCCAGCAGTGCCCTCGGGCAGGGATCCTACAATGAGCAGTTCTTC. Amino acids: CASSALGQGSYNEQFF. The chain recombines TRBV6-4 with TRBJ2-1; perhaps TRBD1 as D (5 bases). The germline CDR1 and CDR2 sequences are MRHNA and SNTAGT. This CDR3 is 16 amino acids long. Trimming shortened V by 4 bases and J by 1 base, and 14 bases separated the two germline ends.

This clone was seen only a few times. The CDR3 DNA reads TGTGCCAGTGGACAGGGGGCGAAGGATGGCTACACCTTC. Translating it yields CASGQGAKDGYTF. The chain couples TRBV5-4 to TRBJ1-2, with 11 bases lining up with TRBD1. Germline CDR1 SGHNT, CDR2 YYREEE (reference sequence). The CDR3 runs 13 residues. V shed 8 bases, J shed 6 bases, and the junction held 6 bases outside the gene matches.

In its sample, this clone was seen once. The chain's CDR3 is CAWSVRDTQYF. DNA of the CDR3: TGTGCCTGGAGTGTAAGGGATACGCAGTATTTT. The chain couples TRBV30 to TRBJ2-3; the D is unclear. Germline CDR1 reads GTSNPN; CDR2 reads SVGIG (reference sequence). CDR3 size: 11 residues. V was pared by 0 bases and J by 6 bases, with 4 bases between.

The J gene is TRBJ2-3, the V gene TRBV7-8; D perhaps matches TRBD2 (6 bases). Trimming left V 5 bases short and J 1 base short, with 16 bases between. The CDR3 sequence is 16 residues long. CDR1 is SGHVS and CDR2 is FQNEAQ in the germline V gene. The CDR3 nucleotides are TGTGCCAGCAGCCCCCGTTCGGTAGCGGGCACAGATACGCAGTATTTT. Translation gives CASSPRSVAGTDTQYF.

The gene calls are TRBV18 and TRBJ2-5; tentative D call: TRBD2 (6 bases). CDR1 and CDR2 from the germline V gene are KGHSH and LQKENI. V dropped 5 bases and J dropped 5 bases, with 21 bases sitting between them. This CDR3 is built from 16 residues. The CDR3 coding sequence is TGTGCCAGCTCATTAGAGGGGAGCGGGTCCAAGGAGACCCAGTACTTC. Translating gives CASSLEGSGSKETQYF.

This chain joins TRBV14 and TRBJ1-1; a weak D match, TRBD1 (6 bases). CDR1 is SGHDN, CDR2 FVKESK, per germline. The CDR3 loop spans 15 amino acids. V shed 4 bases and J shed 5 bases, with 17 bases lying between them. CDR3 sequence (DNA): TGTGCCAGCAGCCCCGAAGGGGGAGGAAGTACTGAAGCTTTCTTT. This sequence encodes CASSPEGGGSTEAFF.

The V call is TRBV24-1, the J call TRBJ2-2; 9 bases match TRBD1. The CDR3 has 16 amino acids. Trimming at V came to 4 bases and at J to 1 base, leaving 3 bases not matched to a gene. CDR1 is KGHDR and CDR2 is SFDVKD in the germline V gene. The CDR3 protein is CATSDRDRVNTGELFF. In nucleotides, the CDR3 is TGTGCCACCAGTGACCGGGACAGGGTGAACACCGGGGAGCTGTTTTTT.

The chain couples TRBV30 to TRBJ1-3; the D gene is possibly TRBD1 (6 bases). The CDR3 spans 16 residues. V lost 0 bases, J lost 2 bases, and 14 bases lay in between. Looked up from germline, CDR1 is GTSNPN and CDR2 is SVGIG (reference sequence). CDR3 nucleotides: TGTGCCTGGAGTGTAGGTGCGTGGGGGCCTGGAAACACCATATATTTT. Residues: CAWSVGAWGPGNTIYF.

This chain connects TRBV5-8 to TRBJ2-5; no firm D call. Germline V gives CDR1 SGHTS, CDR2 YDEGEE. V was trimmed by 0 bases and J by 1 base, leaving 10 bases between them. This CDR3 contains 15 residues. This CDR3 reads CASSLGLGFQETQYF. DNA for the CDR3: TGTGCCAGCAGCTTGGGTTTGGGATTCCAAGAGACCCAGTACTTC.

The CDR3 bases are TGCGCCAGCAGCTCCGGACTAAACACCGGGGAGCTGTTTTTT. This codes for CASSSGLNTGELFF. The rearrangement links TRBV5-1 to TRBJ2-2, with D possibly being TRBD2 (6 bases). Germline V gene sequence: CDR1 SGHRS, CDR2 YFSETQ. This CDR3 is 14 amino acids long. Trimming pared 3 bases from V and 2 bases from J, leaving 8 bases between.

The V and J genes are TRBV6-5 and TRBJ1-1; the D is unclear. The CDR3 has 14 residues. V was pared by 5 bases and J by 1 base, with 11 bases between. From germline, CDR1 is MNHEY and CDR2 SVGAGI. Here the CDR3 reads CASSTPRTNTEAFF. The CDR3 bases are TGTGCCAGCAGTACCCCCCGGACGAACACTGAAGCTTTCTTT.

V gene TRBV7-2 combines with J gene TRBJ1-1, with D maybe TRBD1 (5 bases). Germline values: CDR1 SGHTA, CDR2 FQGNSA. The CDR3 sequence is 13 residues long. Trimming took off 2 bases at V and 2 bases at J, with 6 bases between the two ends. CDR3 residues: CASSLQGNTEAFF. The CDR3 nucleotides are TGTGCCAGCAGCTTACAGGGAAACACTGAAGCTTTCTTT. Combining the CDR3 with reference TRBV7-2 and TRBJ1-1 gives the whole variable domain GAGVSQSPSNKVTEKGKDVELRCDPISGHTALYWYRQSLGQGLEFLIYFQGNSAPDKSGLPSDRFSAERTGGSVSTLTIQRTQQEDSAVYLCASSLQGNTEAFFGQGTRLTVV.

V is TRBV29-1 and J is TRBJ1-2; no clear D. Germline CDR1 SQVTM, CDR2 ANQGSEA. With 5 bases removed from V and 0 bases from J, the gap between germline ends came to 16 bases. CDR3 size: 15 residues. The CDR3 nucleotides read TGCAGCGTTTCTGAGATAAAAGGGACTAACTATGGCTACACCTTC. Translated, it gives CSVSEIKGTNYGYTF. Full variable domain (remainder filled in from reference TRBV29-1 and TRBJ1-2): SAVISQKPSRDICQRGTSLTIQCQVDSQVTMMFWYRQQPGQSLTLIATANQGSEATYESGFVIDKFPISRPNLTFSTLTVSNMSPEDSSIYLCSVSEIKGTNYGYTFGSGTRLTVV.

The chain employs TRBV10-3 and TRBJ1-5; D unresolved. V was pared by 3 bases and J by 9 bases, with 9 bases between. Germline values: CDR1 ENHRY, CDR2 SYGVKD. The CDR3 totals 12 residues. CDR3 amino acids: CAISDPLTPQHF. As DNA, the CDR3 is TGTGCCATCAGTGATCCCCTGACGCCCCAGCATTTT.

The chain joins TRBV18 to TRBJ2-7; 14 bases fit TRBD2. This CDR3 comprises 20 residues. J was trimmed by 0 bases and V by 2 bases; bases with no gene match: 12. The V gene's germline CDR1 is KGHSH and CDR2 LQKENI. The CDR3 is CASSPSLGLAGGNSSYEQYF. The CDR3 region has the DNA TGTGCCAGCTCACCATCTTTAGGACTAGCGGGGGGCAATAGCTCCTACGAGCAGTACTTC.

The rearrangement joins TRBV6-5 to TRBJ1-4, with 9 bases fitting TRBD1. Germline loops: CDR1 MNHEY, CDR2 SVGAGI. The CDR3 has 15 residues. V lost 6 bases and J lost 6; bases outside the gene matches: 8. CDR3 nucleotides: TGTGCCAGCAGAACACAGGGGGCGGGAGATGAAAAACTGTTTTTT. It yields the protein CASRTQGAGDEKLFF.

The chain combines TRBV6-1 with TRBJ1-1; D may be TRBD1 (6 bases). Trimming removed 3 bases from V and 5 bases from J, with 10 bases in between. Germline CDR1 reads MNHNS; CDR2 reads SASEGT. The CDR3 length is 13 residues. This chain's CDR3 is CASSDRGRTEAFF. The CDR3, as DNA: TGTGCCAGCAGTGACAGGGGCCGAACTGAAGCTTTCTTT.

The chain couples TRBV9 to TRBJ2-7; 10 bases fit TRBD1. Germline CDR1 and CDR2: SGDLS and YYNGEE. The V and J ends lost 3 bases and 3 bases, in that order; junction bases with no gene match: 6. This CDR3 has 15 amino acids. CDR3 region: CASSARDRGYYEQYF. In nucleotides, the CDR3 is TGTGCCAGCAGCGCCCGGGACAGGGGTTACTACGAGCAGTACTTC.

This sequence joins TRBV11-2 and TRBJ1-5; D is ambiguous. This CDR3 is built from 13 residues. CDR1 and CDR2 (germline): SGHAT, FQNNGV. Trimming stripped 3 bases from V and 5 bases from J, with 8 bases between. The CDR3 nucleotides are TGTGCCAGCAGCTTCGCAGTCGATCAGCCCCAGCATTTT. This translates into CASSFAVDQPQHF. Full variable domain (remainder filled in from reference TRBV11-2 and TRBJ1-5): EAGVAQSPRYKIIEKRQSVAFWCNPISGHATLYWYQQILGQGPKLLIQFQNNGVVDDSQLPKDRFSAERLKGVDSTLKIQPAKLEDSAVYLCASSFAVDQPQHFGDGTRLSIL.

The chain recombines TRBV20-1 with TRBJ1-3; D uncertain. Germline V lookup: CDR1 DFQATT, CDR2 SNEGSKA (reference sequence). The length of the CDR3 is 14 residues. V was pared by 3 bases and J by 0 bases, with 9 bases between. The CDR3, as DNA: TGCAGTGCTAGTACCTGGGACTCTGGAAACACCATATATTTT. This sequence encodes CSASTWDSGNTIYF.

This rearrangement joins TRBV12-3 or TRBV12-4 to TRBJ1-2; a weak D match, TRBD1 (5 bases). V gave up 4 bases and J gave up 8 bases, with 14 bases separating them. The CDR3 runs to 13 residues. CDR3 loop: CASSSTGGGGYTF. The CDR3 nucleotides read TGTGCCAGCAGTTCGACCGGGGGAGGCGGCTACACCTTC.

The V and J genes are TRBV24-1 and TRBJ1-6; possible D gene TRBD1, 6 bases. The germline CDR1 and CDR2 sequences are KGHDR and SFDVKD. The CDR3 is 13 residues long. CDR3: CDSRRGSGEPVHF. DNA for the CDR3: TGTGACTCGCGCAGGGGTTCGGGGGAGCCAGTCCACTTT.

The gene calls are TRBV5-1 and TRBJ2-3, with D possibly being TRBD2 (6 bases). V was pared by 3 bases and J by 1 base, with 12 bases between. This CDR3 has 15 residues. Germline V gene lookup returns CDR1 SGHRS and CDR2 YFSETQ. This chain's CDR3 is CASSWQDYRTDTQYF. The DNA for the CDR3 is TGCGCCAGCAGCTGGCAGGACTACCGCACAGATACGCAGTATTTT.

This clone came up a few times. The chain joins TRBV19 to TRBJ2-7; D possibly corresponds to TRBD1 (6 bases). Trimming removed 6 bases from V and 5 bases from J, with 14 bases in between. CDR1 and CDR2 (germline): LNHDA, SQIVND (reference sequence). CDR3 length equals 13 residues. In nucleotides, the CDR3 is TGTGCCAGTAGCACAATCAGGGGACACGAGCAGTACTTC. The encoded protein is CASSTIRGHEQYF.

This rearrangement joins TRBV18 to TRBJ1-5, with D tentatively TRBD1 (6 bases). Germline V lookup: CDR1 KGHSH, CDR2 LQKENI. The CDR3 loop spans 14 amino acids. V was pared by 3 bases and J by 7 bases, with 13 bases between. CDR3 loop: CASSPLDRPQPQHF. DNA of the CDR3: TGTGCCAGCTCACCCCTGGACAGACCCCAGCCCCAGCATTTT.

The chain carries TRBV16 and TRBJ1-3, with no clear D. This CDR3 spans 16 amino acids. Trimming left V 4 bases short and J 0 bases short, with 13 bases between. The germline V gene encodes CDR1 KGHSY and CDR2 FQNENV. DNA for the CDR3: TGTGCCAGCAGCCGGACCGCGCGAGGCTCTGGAAACACCATATATTTT. Amino acids: CASSRTARGSGNTIYF.

This chain connects TRBV29-1 to TRBJ2-7; D is possibly TRBD2 (6 bases). The CDR3 covers 16 residues. Germline V gives CDR1 SQVTM, CDR2 ANQGSEA. Here the CDR3 reads CSAGRMRGPRSYEQYF. The CDR3 DNA follows: TGCTCAGCAGGCCGGATGCGGGGACCGCGTTCCTACGAGCAGTACTTC.

The gene calls are TRBV14 and TRBJ1-6; TRBD1 is a possible D gene (5 bases). The V end was cut by 4 bases, the J end by 3 bases, with 16 bases between. The CDR3 contains 17 residues. CDR1 is SGHDN, CDR2 FVKESK, per germline. The CDR3 DNA is TGTGCCAGCAGCCGTCCGGGGGGATTTAGCTATAATTCACCCCTCCACTTT. It is translated as CASSRPGGFSYNSPLHF.